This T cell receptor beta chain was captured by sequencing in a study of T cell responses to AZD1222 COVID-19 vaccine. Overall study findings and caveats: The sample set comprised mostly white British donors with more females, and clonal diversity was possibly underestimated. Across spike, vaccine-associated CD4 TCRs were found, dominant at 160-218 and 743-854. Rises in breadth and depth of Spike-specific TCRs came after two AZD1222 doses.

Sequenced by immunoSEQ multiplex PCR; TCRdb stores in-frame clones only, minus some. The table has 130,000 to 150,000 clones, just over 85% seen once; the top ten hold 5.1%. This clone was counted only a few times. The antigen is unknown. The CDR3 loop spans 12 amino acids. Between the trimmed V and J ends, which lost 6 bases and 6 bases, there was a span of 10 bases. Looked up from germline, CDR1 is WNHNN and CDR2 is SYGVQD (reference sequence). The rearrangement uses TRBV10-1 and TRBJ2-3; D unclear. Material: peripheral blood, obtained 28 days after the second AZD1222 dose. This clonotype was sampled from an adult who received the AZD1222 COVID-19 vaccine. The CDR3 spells CASSVTWDTQYF. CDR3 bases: TGCGCCAGCAGCGTGACCTGGGATACGCAGTATTTT.